A selection of T cell receptor beta chains follows, all from one sample in a study of OX40 agonist ivuxolimab in advanced cancers. Clones were read by immunoSEQ multiplex PCR, and TCRdb kept only the in-frame ones, dropping some. The table shows 100,000 to 150,000 clones, with roughly 92% occurring only once. The starting material was CD4+ or CD8+ T cells sorted from blood, obtained in a trial of the OX40 agonist ivuxolimab. Every receptor here comes from an adult with an advanced solid tumor such as melanoma, head and neck, liver or kidney cancer. Each CDR3 is given with its conserved first and last residue. D genes are given only for firm matches. Some rows have no size entry. The others give once, few or many, or a class for an expanded clone.

clone size,J gene,D gene,V gene,CDR3 DNA,CDR3 protein
-,TRBJ2-7,-,TRBV5-1,TGCGCCAGCAGCTTGGGGCCTCCCGTTGGATACGAGCAGTACTTC,CASSLGPPVGYEQYF
-,TRBJ2-7,TRBD2,TRBV18,TGTGCCAACTCACCAGTTAGCGGGGATGGGGAGCAGTACTTC,CANSPVSGDGEQYF
-,TRBJ2-7,TRBD2,TRBV5-4,TGCGCCAGCAGCCAAGATAGGGCTAGCGGGATTTCCTACGAGCAGTACTTC,CASSQDRASGISYEQYF
-,TRBJ2-1,TRBD2,TRBV29-1,TGCAGCGTCGTCCTTTCTAGCGGGAGAGGGTACAATGAGCAGTTCTTC,CSVVLSSGRGYNEQFF
-,TRBJ1-1,-,TRBV9,TGTGCCAGCAGCGTAGTTGGCCAGGGGCGGACTGAAGCTTTCTTT,CASSVVGQGRTEAFF
-,TRBJ1-5,-,TRBV5-8,TGTGCCAGCAGCCCCCCGTTGGGTCGGAGAGGGATTGATCAGCCCCAGCATTTT,CASSPPLGRRGIDQPQHF
-,TRBJ1-1,TRBD1,TRBV28,TGTGCCAGCAGTTCCGGGACAGTGAACACTGAAGCTTTCTTT,CASSSGTVNTEAFF
-,TRBJ1-3,-,TRBV7-2,TGTGCCAGCAGCTTATCCGCCTCTGGAAACACCATATATTTT,CASSLSASGNTIYF
-,TRBJ2-7,-,TRBV28,TGTGCCAGCAATGCTCCTAACTCCCTAACTTACTACGAGCAGTACTTC,CASNAPNSLTYYEQYF
-,TRBJ2-1,-,TRBV4-1,TGCGCCAGCAGCCAAGATTTAGGGGGTGTTTGGAATGAGCAGTTCTTC,CASSQDLGGVWNEQFF
-,TRBJ1-4,-,TRBV27,TGTGCTAGCAGGTCGTCAACTAATGAAAAACTGTTTTTT,CASRSSTNEKLFF
-,TRBJ1-1,-,TRBV27,TGTGCCAGCAGTCGAGGCTGGGACACTCCCCGCTTGACTGAAGCTTTCTTT,CASSRGWDTPRLTEAFF
-,TRBJ1-2,TRBD1,TRBV7-6,TGTGCCAGCAGCACGGGACAGGGTAATGGCTACACCTTC,CASSTGQGNGYTF
-,TRBJ2-1,-,TRBV7-3,TGTGCCAGCAGCCCGTCGGGACTCTCCTACAATGAGCAGTTCTTC,CASSPSGLSYNEQFF
-,TRBJ1-1,-,TRBV23-1,TGCGCCAGCAGTCAATCTGATCTTTCGGGGAACACTGAAGCTTTCTTT,CASSQSDLSGNTEAFF
-,TRBJ2-7,TRBD2,TRBV5-6,TGTGCCAGCAGCGAGGGACTAGCGGGCTACGAGCAGTACTTC,CASSEGLAGYEQYF
-,TRBJ1-1,-,TRBV15,TGTGCCACCAGCAGAGGACAGGCGTACATCACTGAAGCTTTCTTT,CATSRGQAYITEAFF
-,TRBJ1-2,-,TRBV4-2,TGTGCCAGCAGCCGGGAGGGGCAGGAGCCGACTAACTATGGCTACACCTTC,CASSREGQEPTNYGYTF
-,TRBJ1-1,-,TRBV10-1,TGCGCCAGCAGTGAGCCTCGGAGACAGGAGAAGAGAATGAACACTGAAGCTTTCTTT,CASSEPRRQEKRMNTEAFF
-,TRBJ2-3,-,TRBV5-1,TGCGCCAGCAGCTTGCAAGGGGATGGAGATACGCAGTATTTT,CASSLQGDGDTQYF
-,TRBJ1-1,-,TRBV7-9,TGTGCCAGCAGCTTAGCGGAGAACACTGAAGCTTTCTTT,CASSLAENTEAFF
-,TRBJ1-1,-,TRBV18,TGTGCCAGCTCACCATGGCTCGGGTCCGGGGGGGACACTGAAGCTTTCTTT,CASSPWLGSGGDTEAFF
once,TRBJ2-7,-,TRBV18,TGTGCCAGCTCACTACTATTAGCGGATCAGCGCGAGCAGTACTTC,CASSLLLADQREQYF
-,TRBJ1-2,-,TRBV18,TGTGCCAGCTCACCTTTCGAAGGGTCCGAAGGTTCGGGAGGCTACACCTTC,CASSPFEGSEGSGGYTF
-,TRBJ2-1,-,TRBV6-5,TGTGCCAGCAGACGGAAGGGACGCTCCTACAATGAGCAGTTCTTC,CASRRKGRSYNEQFF
-,TRBJ1-5,TRBD1,TRBV6-6,TGTGCCAGCAGAGACAGGGCAAGCAATCAGCCCCAGCATTTT,CASRDRASNQPQHF
-,TRBJ1-2,TRBD1,TRBV2,TGTGCCAGCAGTGAAGTCGGGACAGATGGCTACACCTTC,CASSEVGTDGYTF
-,TRBJ2-3,-,TRBV7-9,TGTGCCAGCAGCCCCCTTAGCGGAAGTAGCACAGATACGCAGTATTTT,CASSPLSGSSTDTQYF
-,TRBJ2-2,-,TRBV11-1,TGTGCCAGCAGCTTAGCGCTGTCAGTAAGTCTCACCGGGGAGCTGTTTTTT,CASSLALSVSLTGELFF
-,TRBJ1-6,-,TRBV14,TGTGCCAGCAGCCAGGGGTTCAATTCACCCCTCCACTTT,CASSQGFNSPLHF
-,TRBJ2-7,-,TRBV6-4,TGTGCCAGCACCCCAGACGGGACACACGACGCCTACGAGCAGTACTTC,CASTPDGTHDAYEQYF
-,TRBJ1-1,-,TRBV6-1,TGTGCCAGCAGTGAAGGAAGCACTGAAGCTTTCTTT,CASSEGSTEAFF
-,TRBJ1-4,TRBD1,TRBV19,TGTGGTACAGGGGAGACTAATGAAAAACTGTTTTTT,CGTGETNEKLFF
-,TRBJ2-5,-,TRBV19,TGTGCCAGTAGTAACTGGAACCGGGACCCCAAGGAGGAGACCCAGTACTTC,CASSNWNRDPKEETQYF
-,TRBJ1-1,-,TRBV29-1,TGCAGCGCTGGGCGGGGTCTGGACACTGAAGCTTTCTTT,CSAGRGLDTEAFF
-,TRBJ2-7,TRBD1,TRBV9,TGTGCCAGCAGCGGGGGGGACAGGGACTACGAGCAGTACTTC,CASSGGDRDYEQYF